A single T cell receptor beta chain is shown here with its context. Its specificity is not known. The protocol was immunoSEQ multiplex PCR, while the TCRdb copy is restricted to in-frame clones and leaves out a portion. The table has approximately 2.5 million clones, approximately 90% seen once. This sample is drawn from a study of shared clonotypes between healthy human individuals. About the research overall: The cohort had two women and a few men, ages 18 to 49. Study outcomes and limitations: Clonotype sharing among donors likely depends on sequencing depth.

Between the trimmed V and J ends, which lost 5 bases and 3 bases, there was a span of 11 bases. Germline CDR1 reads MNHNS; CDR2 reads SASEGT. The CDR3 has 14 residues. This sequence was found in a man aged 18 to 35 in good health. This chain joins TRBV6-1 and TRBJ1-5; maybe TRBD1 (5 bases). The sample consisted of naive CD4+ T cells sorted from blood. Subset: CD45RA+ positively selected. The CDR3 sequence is CASSRQPNNQPQHF. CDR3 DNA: TGTGCCAGCAGTCGACAGCCAAACAATCAGCCCCAGCATTTT.